The rows below give T cell receptor beta chains drawn from one sample of a study of cytomegalovirus exposure and HLA in healthy donors. Profiling relied on immunoSEQ multiplex PCR, and the TCRdb table lists in-frame clones only, not all of them. The sample totals approximately 47,000 clones. Input material: PBMCs. The receptors originated from a male donor in good health and CMV-seronegative. CDR3s include the opening cysteine and the closing phenylalanine or tryptophan. D genes are given only for firm matches.

j_call,d_call,v_call,cdr3_nt,cdr3_aa
TRBJ2-3,TRBD2,TRBV6-4,TGTGCCAGCAGTTCCGGGACTAGCGACACAGATACGCAGTATTTT,CASSSGTSDTDTQYF
TRBJ1-1,TRBD1,TRBV4-1,TGCGCCAGCAGCCAAGATGGGTCAGGACAGGGAATTTTGAACACTGAAGCTTTCTTT,CASSQDGSGQGILNTEAFF
TRBJ1-2,-,TRBV6-5,TGTGCCAGCAGTTCCGACGGAAGACTATCCGGCTACACCTTC,CASSSDGRLSGYTF
TRBJ2-1,TRBD1,TRBV7-9,TGTGCCGGGGGGACAGGGTGGAATGAGCAGTTCTTC,CAGGTGWNEQFF
TRBJ1-1,-,TRBV25-1,TGTGCCAGCAGACAGGGAAACACTGAAGCTTTCTTT,CASRQGNTEAFF
TRBJ1-5,-,TRBV6-1,TGTGCCAGCAGTGAAGGGTGGGGGGGGTACCAGCCCCAGCATTTT,CASSEGWGGYQPQHF
TRBJ2-7,-,TRBV13,TGTGCCAGCAGCTATTCGGACAGTTCCTACGAGCAGTACTTC,CASSYSDSSYEQYF
TRBJ2-5,TRBD2,TRBV27,TGTGCCAGCAGTTGGGGCCCAGCGGGGGGGGAAGAGACCCAGTACTTC,CASSWGPAGGEETQYF
TRBJ2-7,TRBD1,TRBV18,TGTGCCAGCTCACCAAGGGACAGACCATACGAGCAGTACTTC,CASSPRDRPYEQYF
TRBJ2-5,TRBD1,TRBV7-2,TGTGCCAGCAGCGCCAGGGGGTCGTCCTGGGAGACCCAGTACTTC,CASSARGSSWETQYF
TRBJ1-1,TRBD1,TRBV25-1,TGTGCCAGCAGTGAATCGTTGGTCAGGGGGACAGGGAACACTGAAGCTTTCTTT,CASSESLVRGTGNTEAFF
TRBJ2-7,-,TRBV4-1,TGCGCCAGCAGCCAAGATGGGGGGATATTCTACGAGCAGTACTTC,CASSQDGGIFYEQYF
TRBJ1-1,-,TRBV11-3,TGTGCCAGCAGCCGAGACAAGAACACTGAAGCTTTCTTT,CASSRDKNTEAFF
TRBJ1-1,-,TRBV6-1,TGTGCCAGCAGTGAGACAGTAAAGGCCTACACTGAAGCTTTCTTT,CASSETVKAYTEAFF
TRBJ1-6,TRBD1,TRBV6-1,TGTGCCAGCAGTGATGGCAGGGGGGAATCACCCCTCCACTTT,CASSDGRGESPLHF
TRBJ1-1,-,TRBV6-6,TGTGCCAGCAGTTTCGCGGGAGTTGAAGCTTTCTTT,CASSFAGVEAFF
TRBJ1-1,-,TRBV10-3,TGTGCCATCAAGGAAGGGGTGTGGACTGAAGCTTTCTTT,CAIKEGVWTEAFF
TRBJ1-2,-,TRBV7-2,TGTGCCAGCAGCTTCAACTTGGAGCGCGGCTACACCTTC,CASSFNLERGYTF
TRBJ1-1,-,TRBV4-1,TGCGCCAGCAGCCAAGATGTGTTGGAGGTTTTCTTT,CASSQDVLEVFF
TRBJ2-2,TRBD1,TRBV30,TGTGCCTGGAGCGCCAGGGACAGGGAAACCGGGGAGCTGTTTTTT,CAWSARDRETGELFF
TRBJ2-7,-,TRBV4-3,TGCGCCAGCAGCCAAAGAACAGGTTTCGACGAGCAGTACTTC,CASSQRTGFDEQYF
TRBJ1-2,-,TRBV19,TGTGCCAGTAGTTCCGAGAGTAACTATGGCTACACCTTC,CASSSESNYGYTF
TRBJ2-7,-,TRBV19,TGTGCCAGTAGCGAACAGGGTGCAGGGGCCTACGAGCAGTACTTC,CASSEQGAGAYEQYF
TRBJ1-1,-,TRBV28,TGTGCCAGCAGTTTAGACCTGAGGATGGGAGTAACTTTCTTT,CASSLDLRMGVTFF
TRBJ1-5,-,TRBV18,TGTGCCAGCTCACCTTATAGCAATCAGCCCCAGCATTTT,CASSPYSNQPQHF
TRBJ2-3,TRBD1,TRBV29-1,TGCAGCGTTGGACAGGGGGCGAGTAGAGATACGCAGTATTTT,CSVGQGASRDTQYF
TRBJ1-6,TRBD1,TRBV9,TGTGCCAGCAGCGTAGCAGGGGGAACCTATAATTCACCCCTCCACTTT,CASSVAGGTYNSPLHF
TRBJ1-1,TRBD1,TRBV11-1,TGTGCCAGCAGCTTACCGACAGGGGTCAACACTGAAGCTTTCTTT,CASSLPTGVNTEAFF
TRBJ2-3,TRBD1,TRBV7-6,TGTGCCAGCAGCTTAGTCAGGGGGGATACGCAGTATTTT,CASSLVRGDTQYF
TRBJ1-2,-,TRBV27,TGTGCCAGCAGTTTCACAGGGAGGGACTATGGCTACACCTTC,CASSFTGRDYGYTF
TRBJ1-2,-,TRBV30,TGTGCCTGGTCGGGGGATAACTATGGCTACACCTTC,CAWSGDNYGYTF